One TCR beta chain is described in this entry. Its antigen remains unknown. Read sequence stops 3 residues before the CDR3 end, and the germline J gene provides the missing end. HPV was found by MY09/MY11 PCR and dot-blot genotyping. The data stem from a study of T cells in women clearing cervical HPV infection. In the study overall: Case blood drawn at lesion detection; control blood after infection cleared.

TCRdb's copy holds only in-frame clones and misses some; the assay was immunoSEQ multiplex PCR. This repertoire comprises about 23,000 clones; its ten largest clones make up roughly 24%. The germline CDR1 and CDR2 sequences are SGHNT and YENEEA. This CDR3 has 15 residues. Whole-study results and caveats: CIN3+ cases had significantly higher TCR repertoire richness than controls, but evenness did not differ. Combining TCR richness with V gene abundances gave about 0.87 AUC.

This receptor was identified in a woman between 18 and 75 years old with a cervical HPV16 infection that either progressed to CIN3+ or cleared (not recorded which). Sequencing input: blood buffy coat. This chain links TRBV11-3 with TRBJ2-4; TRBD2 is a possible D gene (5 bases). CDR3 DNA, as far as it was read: TGTGCCAGCAGCTTGGACTTAAAGCCTTCCGAGACT. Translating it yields CASSLDLKPSET. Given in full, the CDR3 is CASSLDLKPSETQYF.